The clone carrying this TCR beta chain has a handful of counts. Its target is not known. The CDR3 spans 12 residues. In germline, CDR1 is MNHEY, CDR2 SVGAGI. Germline trimming cut 10 bases from V and 7 bases from J; bases unmatched to any gene: 10. TCRdb keeps only in-frame clones here, not all; method: immunoSEQ multiplex PCR. The table has more than 75,000 clones, 75% to 90% seen once. This record comes from a study of identifying expanded T cells in peripheral blood. Study conclusions and caveats: Technical replicates showed roughly 1.2 changed clones; approximately 2 weeks around 15; four weeks 19. Approximately 2-week clone count variance significantly increased as total template count grew.

This chain uses TRBV6-5 with TRBJ2-7; 7 positions agree with TRBD2. This sequence originates from a person between 18 and 69 years old in good health. What was sequenced was blood. CDR3 in amino acids: CATTSTGGEQYF. The CDR3 DNA reads as TGTGCCACCACCTCAACGGGGGGAGAGCAGTACTTC.